These T cell receptor beta chains were read from a single sample in a study of shared clonotypes between healthy human individuals. Measured with immunoSEQ multiplex PCR; TCRdb has only the in-frame clones, and not every one. This sample has a few hundred thousand clones, with 60% to 70% found just once. The sequencing input was memory CD4+ T cells sorted from blood. The receptors originated from a man aged 25-45 years in good health. The CDR3 runs from the conserved cysteine through the conserved F or W. Each record gives: V gene, CDR3 length, clone size, J gene, D gene, CDR3 protein, CDR3 DNA. A D gene is named only where the DNA matches it firmly. A clone size is listed for some rows: how often the clone was seen (once, few, many), or a class if it is expanded.

V: TRBV27; length: 14; size: few; J: TRBJ1-2; D: -; CDR3: CASSLSFSRNGYTF; DNA: TGTGCCAGCAGTTTATCTTTTTCCAGGAATGGCTACACCTTC
V: TRBV6-1; length: 14; size: -; J: TRBJ1-1; D: -; CDR3: CASSEGSGPTEAFF; DNA: TGTGCCAGCAGTGAAGGGTCAGGGCCCACTGAAGCTTTCTTT
V: TRBV7-6; length: 14; size: -; J: TRBJ2-5; D: -; CDR3: CASSPTRMVETQYF; DNA: TGTGCCAGCAGCCCAACGAGAATGGTGGAGACCCAGTACTTC
V: TRBV9; length: 14; size: once; J: TRBJ2-2; D: -; CDR3: CAGSSRMGAGELFF; DNA: TGTGCCGGCAGCTCCCGGATGGGGGCCGGGGAGCTGTTTTTT
V: TRBV18; length: 16; size: -; J: TRBJ2-2; D: TRBD2; CDR3: CASSPGLAVNTGELFF; DNA: TGTGCCAGCTCACCGGGACTAGCGGTCAACACCGGGGAGCTGTTTTTT
V: TRBV27; length: 15; size: -; J: TRBJ1-4; D: TRBD1; CDR3: CASRTQGAANEKLFF; DNA: TGTGCCAGCAGGACGCAGGGGGCAGCTAATGAAAAACTGTTTTTT
V: TRBV5-6; length: 11; size: -; J: TRBJ2-5; D: -; CDR3: CASSFQETQYF; DNA: TGTGCCAGCAGCTTCCAAGAGACCCAGTACTTC
V: TRBV2; length: 14; size: -; J: TRBJ2-2; D: -; CDR3: CASSEDGIYGELFF; DNA: TGTGCCAGCAGTGAGGACGGTATTTACGGGGAGCTGTTTTTT
V: TRBV2; length: 14; size: -; J: TRBJ2-7; D: TRBD2; CDR3: CASSGGRALYEQYF; DNA: TGTGCCAGCAGTGGGGGGAGGGCCCTCTACGAGCAGTACTTC
V: TRBV28; length: 14; size: few; J: TRBJ1-1; D: -; CDR3: CATSPGGLTTEAFF; DNA: TGTGCCACCTCTCCGGGGGGGCTCACCACTGAAGCTTTCTTT
V: TRBV15; length: 14; size: -; J: TRBJ2-1; D: TRBD2; CDR3: CATSLGTSIDEQFF; DNA: TGTGCCACCAGCCTCGGGACTAGCATCGATGAGCAGTTCTTC
V: TRBV2; length: 14; size: -; J: TRBJ2-3; D: TRBD2; CDR3: CASSWTSGTDTQYF; DNA: TGTGCCAGCAGTTGGACTAGCGGCACAGATACGCAGTATTTT
V: TRBV9; length: 15; size: few; J: TRBJ2-7; D: TRBD2; CDR3: CASSVSGRTLGEQYF; DNA: TGTGCCAGCAGCGTGAGCGGGAGGACGCTGGGGGAGCAGTACTTC
V: TRBV4-2; length: 18; size: -; J: TRBJ2-5; D: TRBD2; CDR3: CASSPRGSSGNSGETQYF; DNA: TGTGCCAGCAGCCCAAGGGGGTCTAGCGGGAATAGTGGAGAGACCCAGTACTTC
V: TRBV15; length: 13; size: once; J: TRBJ2-1; D: -; CDR3: CATSRDRGIEQFF; DNA: TGTGCCACCAGCAGAGATCGCGGTATTGAGCAGTTCTTC
V: TRBV5-1; length: 15; size: -; J: TRBJ2-1; D: TRBD2; CDR3: CASSLGLAGYNEQFF; DNA: TGCGCCAGCAGCTTGGGACTAGCGGGTTACAATGAGCAGTTCTTC
V: TRBV2; length: 13; size: -; J: TRBJ2-3; D: -; CDR3: CASSPGGTDTQYF; DNA: TGTGCCAGCAGTCCGGGTGGCACAGATACGCAGTATTTT
V: TRBV10-3; length: 13; size: -; J: TRBJ2-3; D: -; CDR3: CAISESGVDTQYF; DNA: TGTGCCATCAGTGAGTCTGGGGTGGATACGCAGTATTTT
V: TRBV28; length: 13; size: few; J: TRBJ1-4; D: -; CDR3: CASKRATNEKLFF; DNA: TGTGCCAGCAAAAGAGCAACTAATGAAAAACTGTTTTTT
V: TRBV9; length: 16; size: -; J: TRBJ2-2; D: -; CDR3: CASSVLAGEYTGELFF; DNA: TGTGCCAGCAGCGTACTGGCAGGGGAATACACCGGGGAGCTGTTTTTT
V: TRBV10-2; length: 15; size: few; J: TRBJ2-1; D: TRBD2; CDR3: CASSEPTSPHNEQFF; DNA: TGCGCCAGCAGTGAACCGACTAGCCCCCACAATGAGCAGTTCTTC
V: TRBV6-6; length: 16; size: -; J: TRBJ2-1; D: -; CDR3: CASSYTLWDKYNEQFF; DNA: TGTGCCAGCAGTTACACTCTATGGGACAAATACAATGAGCAGTTCTTC
V: TRBV5-4; length: 14; size: -; J: TRBJ2-7; D: TRBD2; CDR3: CASSLSGRGYEQYF; DNA: TGTGCCAGCAGCTTGTCCGGGAGGGGGTACGAGCAGTACTTC
V: TRBV6-5; length: 12; size: few; J: TRBJ2-2; D: -; CDR3: CASSYHTGELFF; DNA: TGTGCCAGCAGTTATCACACCGGGGAGCTGTTTTTT
V: TRBV29-1; length: 12; size: -; J: TRBJ1-2; D: -; CDR3: CSVERGSYGYTF; DNA: TGCAGCGTTGAGAGGGGGTCCTATGGCTACACCTTC
V: TRBV5-4; length: 18; size: -; J: TRBJ2-3; D: TRBD1; CDR3: CASSLAKGTGFFTDTQYF; DNA: TGTGCCAGCAGCTTGGCCAAGGGGACAGGGTTTTTTACAGATACGCAGTATTTT
V: TRBV7-2; length: 12; size: -; J: TRBJ1-1; D: TRBD1; CDR3: CASSYNRGEAFF; DNA: TGTGCCAGCAGCTATAACAGGGGTGAAGCTTTCTTT
V: TRBV5-1; length: 12; size: -; J: TRBJ2-7; D: -; CDR3: CASSLRGYEQYF; DNA: TGCGCCAGCAGCTTGCGGGGCTACGAGCAGTACTTC
V: TRBV5-1; length: 17; size: -; J: TRBJ2-2; D: TRBD2; CDR3: CASSLKGTSGNTGELFF; DNA: TGCGCCAGCAGCTTGAAGGGGACTAGCGGGAACACCGGGGAGCTGTTTTTT
V: TRBV30; length: 12; size: -; J: TRBJ2-1; D: -; CDR3: CAWSVIGNEQFF; DNA: TGTGCCTGGAGTGTGATCGGCAATGAGCAGTTCTTC
V: TRBV5-4; length: 15; size: -; J: TRBJ2-4; D: -; CDR3: CASSSGGLAQNIQYF; DNA: TGTGCCAGCAGCTCGGGGGGCCTAGCGCAAAACATTCAGTACTTC
V: TRBV7-2; length: 15; size: few; J: TRBJ2-2; D: -; CDR3: CASSLMASLPGELFF; DNA: TGTGCCAGCAGCTTAATGGCCAGCTTACCCGGGGAGCTGTTTTTT
V: TRBV15; length: 14; size: -; J: TRBJ1-5; D: -; CDR3: CATSSQRSNQPQHF; DNA: TGTGCCACCAGCTCTCAAAGAAGTAATCAGCCCCAGCATTTT
V: TRBV6-6; length: 13; size: -; J: TRBJ2-7; D: -; CDR3: CASSYGYSYEQYF; DNA: TGTGCCAGCAGTTACGGGTACTCCTACGAGCAGTACTTC